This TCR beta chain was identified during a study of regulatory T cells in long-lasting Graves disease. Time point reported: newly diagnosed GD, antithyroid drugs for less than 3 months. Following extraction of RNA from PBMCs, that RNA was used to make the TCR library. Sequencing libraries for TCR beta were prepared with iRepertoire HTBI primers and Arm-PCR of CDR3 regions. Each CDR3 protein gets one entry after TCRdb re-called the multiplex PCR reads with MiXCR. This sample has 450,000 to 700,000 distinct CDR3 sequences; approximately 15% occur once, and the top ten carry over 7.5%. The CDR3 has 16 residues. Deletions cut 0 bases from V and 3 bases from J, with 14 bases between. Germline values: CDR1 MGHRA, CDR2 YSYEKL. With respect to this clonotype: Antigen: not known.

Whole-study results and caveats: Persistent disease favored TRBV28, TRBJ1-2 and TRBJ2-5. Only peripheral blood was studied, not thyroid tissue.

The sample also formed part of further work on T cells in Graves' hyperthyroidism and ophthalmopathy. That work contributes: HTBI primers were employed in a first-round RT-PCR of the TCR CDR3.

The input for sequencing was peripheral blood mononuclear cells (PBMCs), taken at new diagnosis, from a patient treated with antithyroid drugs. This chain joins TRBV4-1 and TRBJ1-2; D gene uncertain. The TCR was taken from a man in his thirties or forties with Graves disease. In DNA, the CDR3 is TGCGCCAGCAGCCAAGATCTATTACGGGGATACTATGGCTACACCTTC. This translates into CASSQDLLRGYYGYTF.